These 11 T cell receptor beta chains originate from one sample sequenced in a study of T cells in Graves' hyperthyroidism and ophthalmopathy. TCR beta CDR3 regions were amplified from RNA transcripts. The HTBI primer set was used in a first-round RT-PCR of the TCR CDR3. TCRdb fed the multiplex PCR reads into MiXCR, producing one record per CDR3 protein. The table has about 380,000 distinct CDR3 sequences, 15% to 20% seen once. Sequenced input: blood. The receptors were sampled from a man aged 18-30 years with Graves' ophthalmopathy.

The V gene is TRBV6-9, the J gene TRBJ1-4; TRBD1 agrees at 7 bases. J gave up 8 bases and V 7 bases, and 16 bases lay outside the gene matches. The CDR3 is 16 residues long. In germline, CDR1 is MNHGY, CDR2 SVAAGI. CDR3 DNA sequence: TGTGCCAGCACCATAGACAGGGACCTATCTGGGGAAAAACTGTTTTTT. It specifies CASTIDRDLSGEKLFF.

This clonotype was recorded at least ten times. The chain joins TRBV9 to TRBJ1-1; D not certain. This CDR3 spans 13 amino acids. Germline assignment: CDR1 SGDLS and CDR2 YYNGEE. Trimming removed 0 bases from V and 5 bases from J, with 8 bases in between. As DNA, the CDR3 is TGTGCCAGCAGCGTAGGTGGGCAAACTGAAGCTTTCTTT. Amino acids: CASSVGGQTEAFF.

The sample holds many counts of this clonotype. The genes are TRBV13 and TRBJ2-3; D unclear. The ends were cut back, 4 bases at V and 1 base at J, with 9 bases in the middle. The V gene's germline CDR1 is PRHDT and CDR2 FYEKMQ (reference sequence). The CDR3 covers 14 residues. The CDR3 DNA is TGTGCCAGCAGCTCGAGACGGGGCACAGATACGCAGTATTTT. This codes for CASSSRRGTDTQYF.

This clonotype was counted ten times or more. The CDR3 reads CASSPEAAGETQYF. In DNA form, the CDR3 reads TGTGCCAGCAGCCCGGAGGCAGCGGGGGAGACCCAGTACTTC. The rearrangement joins TRBV2 to TRBJ2-5, with TRBD2 matching over 7 bases. The CDR3 runs to 14 residues. Germline lookup yields CDR1 SNHLY and CDR2 FYNNEI. Trimming at V came to 6 bases and at J to 5 bases, leaving 9 bases not matched to a gene.

V gene TRBV3-1 combines with J gene TRBJ2-3; TRBD2 matches 14 bases. Trimming removed 5 bases from V and 6 bases from J; junction bases left unmatched: 4. CDR1 and CDR2 (germline): LGHDT, YNNKEL (reference sequence). This CDR3 spans 15 amino acids. The CDR3 protein is CASSGTSGGRDTQYF. Here the CDR3 DNA reads TGTGCCAGCAGCGGGACTAGCGGGGGCCGGGATACGCAGTATTTT.

The chain links TRBV5-4 to TRBJ2-3, with 10 bases fitting TRBD2. After removal of 1 base from V and 2 bases from J, the junction contained 4 bases not matched to a gene. This CDR3 comprises 16 residues. CDR1 is SGHNT and CDR2 is YYREEE in the germline V gene (reference sequence). CDR3 loop: CASSLRTSGTTDTQYF. In nucleotides, the CDR3 is TGTGCCAGCAGCTTGAGGACTAGCGGCACCACAGATACGCAGTATTTT.

This CDR3 reads CASSPDSFPRGGKEKLFF. The CDR3 nucleotides are TGTGCCAGCTCACCAGACAGCTTCCCCCGTGGGGGTAAGGAAAAACTGTTTTTT. The J gene is TRBJ1-4, the V gene TRBV18; D may be TRBD1 (5 bases). Trimming shortened V by 2 bases and J by 8 bases, and 24 bases separated the two germline ends. Germline CDR1 is KGHSH and CDR2 is LQKENI. The CDR3 is 18 residues long.

The rearrangement uses TRBV9 and TRBJ1-2; the D gene is possibly TRBD1 (6 bases). This CDR3 has 15 residues. Germline CDR1 is SGDLS and CDR2 is YYNGEE. The germline V and J ends were trimmed by 0 bases and 2 bases, with 11 bases remaining between them. The CDR3 DNA is TGTGCCAGCAGCGTAGGAGGGGGGGGGAACTATGGCTACACCTTC. This sequence encodes CASSVGGGGNYGYTF.

This clonotype has only a few counts. This rearrangement joins TRBV10-3 to TRBJ1-1; D gene unclear. The V end was cut by 4 bases, the J end by 5 bases, with 14 bases between. Germline V CDR1 and CDR2: ENHRY, SYGVKD. The CDR3 loop spans 14 amino acids. CDR3 residues: CAISAVGLRTEAFF. CDR3 bases: TGTGCCATCAGTGCGGTAGGGCTGAGGACTGAAGCTTTCTTT.

This clonotype was observed a few times. The chain carries TRBV14 and TRBJ1-2, with D possibly TRBD1 on 6 matching bases. Trimming cost V 4 bases and J 4 bases, with 13 bases left between them. Germline V gene sequence: CDR1 SGHDN, CDR2 FVKESK. The CDR3 has 14 amino acids. CDR3 residues: CASSRPGTLYGYTF. The CDR3 region has the DNA TGTGCCAGCAGCCGGCCCGGGACACTCTATGGCTACACCTTC.

In its sample, this clonotype was seen a few times. J is TRBJ2-2 and V is TRBV28; possibly TRBD2 for D (6 bases). CDR1 and CDR2 (germline): MDHEN, SYDVKM. CDR3 length equals 16 residues. The V gene lost 6 bases and the J gene lost 1 base, with 15 bases spanning the gap. DNA for the CDR3: TGTGCCAGCAGCTTGGGACGGAGGGGGAACACCGGGGAGCTGTTTTTT. Protein: CASSLGRRGNTGELFF.